What follows are 27 T cell receptor beta chains derived from one specimen sequenced in a study of cytomegalovirus exposure and HLA in healthy donors. The repertoire was sequenced with immunoSEQ multiplex PCR; TCRdb's copy has only in-frame clones and lacks some. The sample has 200,000 to 250,000 clones, around 80% seen once; the top ten hold more than 12%. Sequencing was performed on PBMCs. Receptor source: a woman aged 25 to 45 in good health and CMV-seropositive.

The chain couples TRBV15 to TRBJ1-5; D is possibly TRBD1 (5 bases). Trimming took 0 bases from V and 6 from J, leaving 12 bases between them. Germline V lookup: CDR1 LNHNV, CDR2 YYDKDF (reference sequence). The CDR3 runs 15 residues. CDR3 protein: CATSRDLQGLQPQHF. In nucleotides, the CDR3 is TGTGCCACCAGCAGAGACTTGCAGGGCCTTCAGCCCCAGCATTTT.

In its sample, this clone was seen a few times. J is TRBJ1-4 and V is TRBV4-1; a possible D gene is TRBD1 (6 bases). V lost 4 bases and J 4 bases, leaving 10 bases between the germline ends. There are 14 residues in the CDR3. CDR1 and CDR2 from the germline V gene are MGHRA and YSYEKL. Written as DNA, the CDR3 is TGCGCCAGCAGCCGAACAGGGTATAATGAAAAACTGTTTTTT. Amino acid sequence: CASSRTGYNEKLFF.

V is TRBV27 and J is TRBJ2-3, with D hard to call. V was clipped by 6 bases and J by 8 bases, with 15 bases between them. In germline, CDR1 is MNHEY, CDR2 SMNVEV (reference sequence). CDR3 length: 13 residues. CDR3 amino acids: CASSTLVTATQYF. The CDR3 DNA reads TGTGCCAGCAGCACCCTGGTAACGGCTACGCAGTATTTT.

V usage is TRBV7-3 and J usage is TRBJ2-1; either TRBD1 or TRBD2 may fit D (6 bases each). CDR3 length: 14 amino acids. Germline V lookup: CDR1 SGHTA, CDR2 FQGTGA. The ends were cut back, 6 bases at V and 4 bases at J, with 13 bases in the middle. The CDR3 loop is CASRRGESYNEQFF. The DNA of the CDR3 is TGTGCCAGCAGAAGGGGGGAGTCGTACAATGAGCAGTTCTTC.

The CDR3 DNA sequence: TGTGCCAGCAGCTTAGGGCCGGGACCCTCCTACGAGCAGTACTTC. It specifies CASSLGPGPSYEQYF. The chain employs TRBV7-2 and TRBJ2-7; the D gene could be TRBD1 or TRBD2 (5 bases each). Germline V gene sequence: CDR1 SGHTA, CDR2 FQGNSA. The CDR3 spans 15 residues. V lost 1 base and J lost 0, with 10 bases in between. Combining the CDR3 with reference TRBV7-2 and TRBJ2-7 gives the whole variable domain GAGVSQSPSNKVTEKGKDVELRCDPISGHTALYWYRQSLGQGLEFLIYFQGNSAPDKSGLPSDRFSAERTGGSVSTLTIQRTQQEDSAVYLCASSLGPGPSYEQYFGPGTRLTVT.

A few counts support this clone. The rearrangement joins TRBV28 to TRBJ1-5; 7 bases align to TRBD1. This CDR3 has 15 amino acids. Germline values: CDR1 MDHEN, CDR2 SYDVKM. Trimming cost V 6 bases and J 4 bases; bases outside gene matches: 9. CDR3 bases: TGTGCCAGCAGCCCGACGGACAGGAATAATCAGCCCCAGCATTTT. Translated: CASSPTDRNNQPQHF.

This chain joins TRBV6-1 and TRBJ2-3; D unresolved. This CDR3 comprises 13 residues. Germline V CDR1 and CDR2: MNHNS, SASEGT. The V end lost 5 bases, the J end lost 6 bases, and 12 bases lay between the germline ends. The CDR3 spells CASSLRGGDTQYF. As DNA, the CDR3 is TGTGCCAGCAGTCTACGCGGTGGGGATACGCAGTATTTT.

The chain carries TRBV5-1 and TRBJ1-2; 10 bases fit TRBD1. The germline gives CDR1 SGHRS, CDR2 YFSETQ. With V trimmed by 3 bases and J by 8 bases, 7 bases remained unmatched. This CDR3 spans 14 amino acids. The chain's CDR3 is CASSSVGQGRGYTF. The CDR3 region has the DNA TGCGCCAGCAGCTCCGTGGGACAGGGGAGGGGCTACACCTTC.

CDR3 protein: CASSVGWGADYGYTF. CDR3 nucleotides: TGTGCCAGCAGCGTAGGCTGGGGCGCGGACTATGGCTACACCTTC. The rearrangement uses TRBV9 and TRBJ1-2, with D possibly being TRBD1 (5 bases). V shed 0 bases and J shed 3 bases, with 12 bases lying between them. The CDR3 runs 15 residues. Per germline, CDR1 SGDLS and CDR2 YYNGEE.

Comments on this clone: The DNA is omitted, as the CDR3 cannot be located on it reliably, and the CDR3 follows TCRdb's listing. V usage is TRBV5-1 and J usage is TRBJ1-1. CDR1 is SGHRS and CDR2 is YFSETQ in the germline V gene. The CDR3 contains 12 residues when both ends are counted. CDR3 residues: CASSFGNGEAFF.

This chain links TRBV2 with TRBJ2-5, with 10 bases matching TRBD2. The germline V gene has CDR1 SNHLY and CDR2 FYNNEI. The CDR3 extends over 16 amino acids. The junction had 9 bases not matched to a gene; V was cut back by 3 bases and J by 5 bases. The DNA of the CDR3 is TGTGCCAGCAGTGATTTGTGGCTAGCGGGAGTGGAGACCCAGTACTTC. It yields the protein CASSDLWLAGVETQYF.

This chain links TRBV5-1 with TRBJ1-1; 10 bases agree with TRBD1. CDR1 and CDR2 (germline): SGHRS, YFSETQ. This CDR3 is built from 14 residues. V shed 4 bases, J shed 5 bases, and the junction held 5 bases outside the gene matches. CDR3 bases: TGCGCCAGCAGCCTAGGACAGGGGGAAACTGAAGCTTTCTTT. This encodes CASSLGQGETEAFF.

J is TRBJ2-1 and V is TRBV9, with TRBD2 identical over 11 bases. This CDR3 region has 16 residues. Germline CDR1 and CDR2: SGDLS and YYNGEE. V shed 3 bases and J 7 bases; nucleotides not matched to a gene: 9. DNA of the CDR3: TGTGCCAGCAGCGCGCTTAGAGGACTAGCGGGTAATGAGCAGTTCTTC. It is translated as CASSALRGLAGNEQFF.

The chain links TRBV6-1 to TRBJ2-1, with D unclear. Trimming left V 5 bases short and J 4 bases short, with 9 bases between. Germline V lookup: CDR1 MNHNS, CDR2 SASEGT. The CDR3 contains 13 residues. CDR3 in DNA: TGTGCCAGCAGTCTGTCGGAGTACAATGAGCAGTTCTTC. Translation gives CASSLSEYNEQFF.

The chain recombines TRBV9 with TRBJ2-7; D uncertain. This CDR3 has 14 amino acids. The V gene's germline CDR1 is SGDLS and CDR2 YYNGEE. V lost 0 bases and J 1 base, leaving 8 bases between the germline ends. The CDR3 here is CASSVDSQSYEQYF. As DNA, the CDR3 is TGTGCCAGCAGCGTAGACTCCCAATCCTACGAGCAGTACTTC.

V is TRBV6-5 and J is TRBJ2-7; 9 bases fit TRBD1. From germline, CDR1 is MNHEY and CDR2 SVGAGI. CDR3 length equals 14 residues. With V trimmed by 5 bases and J by 7 bases, 9 bases remained unmatched. In DNA form, the CDR3 reads TGTGCCAGCAGTCCAAGGGACAGGGTAGGGGAGCAGTACTTC. Protein product: CASSPRDRVGEQYF.

This chain uses TRBV7-6 with TRBJ1-2; D not resolved. Germline-derived CDR1 and CDR2 are SGHVS and FNYEAQ. With 4 bases removed from V and 10 bases from J, the gap between germline ends came to 16 bases. CDR3 length equals 13 residues. CDR3 region: CASSSGLASAYTF. The CDR3 DNA reads TGTGCCAGCAGCTCGGGCCTCGCTAGTGCCTACACCTTC.

The chain links TRBV27 to TRBJ1-5; 10 nucleotides match TRBD1. There are 14 residues in the CDR3. V shed 3 bases, J shed 6 bases, and the junction held 2 bases outside the gene matches. Germline CDR1 is MNHEY and CDR2 is SMNVEV (reference sequence). The CDR3 region is CASSLDRGIQPQHF. In nucleotides, the CDR3 is TGTGCCAGCAGTTTGGACAGGGGGATTCAGCCCCAGCATTTT.

The chain employs TRBV5-6 and TRBJ1-2; D unclear. The CDR3 runs to 14 residues. Between the trimmed V and J ends, which lost 0 bases and 0 bases, there was a span of 6 bases. Germline V gene data show CDR1 as SGHDT and CDR2 as YYEEEE. CDR3 region: CASSLDRTNYGYTF. The DNA of the CDR3 is TGTGCCAGCAGCTTGGACAGAACTAACTATGGCTACACCTTC. Combining the CDR3 with reference TRBV5-6 and TRBJ1-2 gives the whole variable domain DAGVTQSPTHLIKTRGQQVTLRCSPKSGHDTVSWYQQALGQGPQFIFQYYEEEERQRGNFPDRFSGHQFPNYSSELNVNALLLGDSALYLCASSLDRTNYGYTFGSGTRLTVV.

This clone was picked up a small number of times. The V gene is TRBV25-1, the J gene TRBJ2-7, with 8 positions matching TRBD1. After removal of 5 bases from V and 5 bases from J, the junction contained 14 bases not matched to a gene. The CDR3 covers 16 residues. Per the germline V gene, CDR1 is MGHDK and CDR2 is SYGVNS. CDR3 in DNA: TGTGCCAGCAGTACCCAAGGGCAGGGGGCGGGCGACGAGCAGTACTTC. It codes for CASSTQGQGAGDEQYF.

This chain connects TRBV5-6 to TRBJ1-2, with TRBD1 matching over 11 bases. The length of the CDR3 is 16 residues. V was pared by 4 bases and J by 4 bases, with 9 bases of the junction left unmatched. Germline values: CDR1 SGHDT, CDR2 YYEEEE. This CDR3 is CASSTGTGGLIYGYTF. The CDR3 DNA reads TGTGCCAGCAGCACCGGGACAGGGGGATTGATCTATGGCTACACCTTC.

This clone was found once. The V gene is TRBV29-1, the J gene TRBJ2-2, with a weak D call TRBD2 (7 bases). V was trimmed by 6 bases and J by 6 bases, leaving 23 bases between them. Germline V gives CDR1 SQVTM, CDR2 ANQGSEA. CDR3 length equals 16 residues. CDR3 nucleotides: TGCAGCGTCTTGGGGCGGGGGCGCGACGGATCCGGGGAGCTGTTTTTT. Translating gives CSVLGRGRDGSGELFF.

The V call is TRBV6-5, the J call TRBJ2-4; D is ambiguous. Germline V gene sequence: CDR1 MNHEY, CDR2 SVGAGI. V lost 0 bases, J lost 9 bases, and 18 bases lay in between. The CDR3 spans 16 residues. The CDR3 is CASSYSGASGKGIQYF. The CDR3 nucleotides read TGTGCCAGCAGTTACTCAGGCGCTTCGGGTAAAGGCATTCAGTACTTC.

The chain couples TRBV5-1 to TRBJ1-1; the match to TRBD1 covers 8 bases. V trimming: 2 bases; J trimming: 4 bases; junction bases outside the gene matches: 1. Germline assignment: CDR1 SGHRS and CDR2 YFSETQ. The CDR3 length is 13 residues. In DNA form, the CDR3 reads TGCGCCAGCAGCTTTGGACAGGGCACTGAAGCTTTCTTT. Translated: CASSFGQGTEAFF.

The gene calls are TRBV19 and TRBJ2-7; D gene uncertain. The length of the CDR3 is 13 residues. Germline lookup yields CDR1 LNHDA and CDR2 SQIVND (reference sequence). V lost 3 bases and J 1 base, leaving 7 bases between the germline ends. CDR3 amino acids: CASSITRSYEQYF. The CDR3 region has the DNA TGTGCCAGTAGTATTACCCGATCCTACGAGCAGTACTTC.

This clone has at least ten counts. The V gene is TRBV7-6, the J gene TRBJ2-1, with a possible D match to TRBD2 (6 bases). V was clipped by 1 base and J by 2 bases, with 9 bases between them. CDR3 length: 15 residues. Germline-derived CDR1 and CDR2 are SGHVS and FNYEAQ. In DNA form, the CDR3 reads TGTGCCAGCAGCTTAGACGGGAGCCCCTACAATGAGCAGTTCTTC. It translates to CASSLDGSPYNEQFF.

This sequence joins TRBV6-5 and TRBJ1-1, with 8 bases lining up with TRBD1. This CDR3 has 13 amino acids. Germline values: CDR1 MNHEY, CDR2 SVGAGI. The V segment lost 6 bases and the J segment 3 bases; nucleotides outside the gene matches: 3. The CDR3, as DNA: TGTGCCAGCAGACCGACAGGGGACACTGAAGCTTTCTTT. It encodes CASRPTGDTEAFF.